This TCR beta chain was recorded in a study of blood T cell repertoires in COVID-19. Study in general: Samples representing acute and convalescent COVID-19 were sourced from the United States, Italy and Spain. Nucleic acid was either cDNA or gDNA, and it came from T cells, B-cell-depleted T cells, or PBMCs.

Germline lookup yields CDR1 GTSNPN and CDR2 SVGIG (reference sequence). The CDR3 covers 17 residues. J lost 4 bases, V lost 0 bases, and 7 bases had no gene match. Original analysis: The authors estimated nucleated cell counts from reference gene primer amplification. Sequencing was performed with immunoSEQ multiplex PCR; in TCRdb, only in-frame clones are kept and a portion is missing. Clone size and V and J calls were adopted from that table, with D and trimming inferred from the DNA. The profile shows approximately 100,000 clones, about 89% of them singletons. The source of this sequence is a man aged 50 to 59 with acute or convalescent COVID-19. The chain recombines TRBV30 with TRBJ2-3; 13 nucleotides line up with TRBD2. What was sequenced was peripheral blood. The CDR3 DNA is TGTGCCTGGAGTGTAAGTGGACTAGCGGGAGTGGCAGATACGCAGTATTTT. It codes for CAWSVSGLAGVADTQYF. Based on the CDR3 plus reference TRBV30 and TRBJ2-3, the full variable domain is SQTIHQWPATLVQPVGSPLSLECTVEGTSNPNLYWYRQAAGRGLQLLFYSVGIGQISSEVPQNLSASRPQDRQFILSSKKLLLSDSGFYLCAWSVSGLAGVADTQYFGPGTRLTVL.